These T cell receptor beta chains were read from a single sample in a study of blood T cell repertoires in COVID-19. Assay: immunoSEQ multiplex PCR; the TCRdb copy retains only in-frame clones and omits some. The table includes 150,000 or so clones, about 89% detected once. Sequencing was done on a sample of peripheral blood. The source is a man aged 45-65 years with acute or convalescent COVID-19. Each CDR3 is given with its conserved first and last residue. A D gene is named only where the DNA matches it firmly. Rows may omit the clone size; those that give it use once, few, many or a size class.

J	size	V	D	CDR3	DNA
TRBJ2-5	-	TRBV15	TRBD2	CATSRDLELAGETQYF	TGTGCCACCAGCAGAGATCTCGAGCTAGCGGGAGAGACCCAGTACTTC
TRBJ2-7	-	TRBV5-5	TRBD1	CASSYRRTGASYEQYF	TGTGCCAGCAGCTACCGACGGACAGGGGCATCCTACGAGCAGTACTTC
TRBJ2-1	-	TRBV9	-	CASSVFGNNEQFF	TGTGCCAGCAGCGTTTTCGGGAACAATGAGCAGTTCTTC
TRBJ2-3	-	TRBV9	TRBD2	CASSPVLAGGTDTQYF	TGTGCCAGCAGCCCAGTACTAGCGGGCGGCACAGATACGCAGTATTTT
TRBJ1-5	-	TRBV10-3	-	CAISESQANQPQHF	TGTGCCATCAGTGAGTCCCAGGCTAATCAGCCCCAGCATTTT
TRBJ2-3	once	TRBV6-5	TRBD2	CASSYDSGRAPDTQYF	TGTGCCAGCAGTTACGATAGCGGGAGGGCCCCAGATACGCAGTATTTT
TRBJ2-2	-	TRBV29-1	TRBD2	CSVEDSGGSPKTRELFF	TGCAGCGTTGAAGATTCGGGAGGGAGTCCGAAAACACGGGAGCTGTTTTTT
TRBJ2-2	-	TRBV27	TRBD2	CASSLLAGGGFGGELFF	TGTGCCAGCAGTTTGCTAGCGGGAGGGGGATTTGGCGGGGAGCTGTTTTTT
TRBJ1-2	-	TRBV29-1	TRBD1	CSVRRTVTGGGGYTF	TGCAGCGTACGACGAACAGTCACAGGGGGGGGCGGCTACACCTTC
TRBJ2-2	-	TRBV19	-	CASSIPGGNTGELFF	TGTGCCAGTAGTATACCTGGGGGCAACACCGGGGAGCTGTTTTTT
TRBJ2-2	-	TRBV29-1	-	CSAWALGAALNTGELFF	TGCAGCGCCTGGGCCTTGGGGGCGGCCCTGAACACCGGGGAGCTGTTTTTT
TRBJ1-2	-	TRBV6-2/TRBV6-3	-	CASSRPDSGNYGYTF	TGTGCCAGCAGCCGCCCGGACAGCGGTAACTATGGCTACACCTTC
TRBJ2-1	-	TRBV10-3	TRBD2	CAISDGGGPGEQFF	TGTGCCATCAGTGATGGCGGGGGGCCCGGTGAGCAGTTCTTC
TRBJ1-1	-	TRBV18	-	CASSPSFVEAFF	TGTGCCAGCTCACCATCGTTCGTAGAAGCTTTCTTT
TRBJ1-2	-	TRBV2	TRBD1	CATSGGVYYGYTF	TGTGCCACCTCAGGGGGCGTGTACTATGGCTACACCTTC
TRBJ2-1	-	TRBV24-1	-	CATSDPGLYNEQFF	TGTGCCACCAGTGACCCCGGACTCTACAATGAGCAGTTCTTC
TRBJ1-5	-	TRBV7-9	-	CASSLGVGGQANQPQHF	TGTGCCAGCAGCTTAGGGGTTGGTGGTCAGGCCAATCAGCCCCAGCATTTT
TRBJ2-7	-	TRBV27	TRBD1	CASSSTGGNEQYF	TGTGCCAGCAGTTCTACAGGGGGGAACGAGCAGTACTTC
TRBJ1-6	-	TRBV7-2	TRBD1	CASSPRWMDRVYSPLHF	TGTGCCAGCAGCCCCCGATGGATGGACAGGGTCTATTCACCCCTCCACTTT
TRBJ1-5	-	TRBV27	-	CASSSGEGQPQHF	TGTGCCAGCAGTTCAGGGGAAGGGCAGCCCCAGCATTTT
TRBJ1-1	-	TRBV10-2	-	CASSESGAENTEAFF	TGCGCCAGCAGTGAGTCAGGGGCGGAAAACACTGAAGCTTTCTTT
TRBJ1-1	-	TRBV10-3	-	CAISDRNTEAFF	TGTGCCATCAGTGACCGGAACACTGAAGCTTTCTTT
TRBJ2-3	-	TRBV29-1	TRBD2	CSVEDLAGGRDTQYF	TGCAGCGTTGAAGATTTAGCGGGAGGGAGAGATACGCAGTATTTT
TRBJ1-6	-	TRBV30	-	CAWSWFNGNSPLHF	TGTGCCTGGAGTTGGTTCAACGGGAATTCACCCCTCCACTTT
TRBJ2-1	-	TRBV18	-	CASSPGRGEQFF	TGTGCCAGCTCACCAGGCAGGGGTGAGCAGTTCTTC
TRBJ1-5	few	TRBV28	-	CASSREENQPQHF	TGTGCCAGCAGCAGGGAGGAGAATCAGCCCCAGCATTTT
TRBJ1-4	-	TRBV5-4	-	CASSLITEGLSNEKLFF	TGTGCCAGCAGCTTGATTACCGAGGGACTGTCTAATGAAAAACTGTTTTTT
TRBJ1-4	few	TRBV28	TRBD1	CASSSAGQGANEKLFF	TGTGCCAGCAGTTCCGCAGGACAGGGTGCTAATGAAAAACTGTTTTTT
TRBJ1-1	-	TRBV23-1	-	CASSHYVALNTEAFF	TGCGCCAGCAGTCATTACGTAGCATTGAACACTGAAGCTTTCTTT
TRBJ2-7	-	TRBV5-5	TRBD1	CASSLGDRRGEQYF	TGTGCCAGCAGCTTAGGGGACAGGAGGGGCGAGCAGTACTTC
TRBJ2-3	-	TRBV9	-	CASSASGFTTDTQYF	TGTGCCAGCAGCGCCAGCGGGTTTACGACAGATACGCAGTATTTT
TRBJ1-3	-	TRBV18	-	CASSPSLSSGNTIYF	TGTGCCAGCTCACCATCACTTAGCTCTGGAAACACCATATATTTT
TRBJ1-4	-	TRBV27	-	CASSIKGGETVKLFF	TGTGCCAGCAGTATAAAAGGGGGTGAAACAGTAAAACTGTTTTTT
TRBJ2-2	-	TRBV2	TRBD1	CASREQGVDTGELFF	TGTGCCAGCAGGGAACAGGGGGTTGACACCGGGGAGCTGTTTTTT
TRBJ2-2	-	TRBV7-9	-	CASSINDIYTGELFF	TGTGCCAGCAGCATCAATGACATCTACACCGGGGAGCTGTTTTTT
TRBJ2-2	-	TRBV12-3/TRBV12-4	-	CASNPRDTGELFF	TGTGCCAGCAACCCACGAGACACCGGGGAGCTGTTTTTT
TRBJ1-4	-	TRBV19	-	CASTYGGVSEKLFF	TGTGCCAGTACATACGGGGGAGTTTCTGAAAAACTGTTTTTT
TRBJ1-4	-	TRBV4-1	TRBD1	CASSPRGPGEKLFF	TGCGCCAGCAGCCCCAGGGGGCCAGGGGAAAAACTGTTTTTT
TRBJ2-5	-	TRBV5-4	-	CASSLGGSQTETQYF	TGTGCCAGCAGCTTGGGGGGCAGTCAGACGGAGACCCAGTACTTC
TRBJ1-3	-	TRBV9	TRBD1	CASSVGQSGNTIYF	TGTGCCAGCAGCGTGGGACAGAGTGGCAACACCATATATTTT
TRBJ1-1	-	TRBV29-1	-	CSVAGQLNTEAFF	TGCAGCGTTGCAGGACAGTTGAACACTGAAGCTTTCTTT
TRBJ1-6	-	TRBV27	-	CASSFLNSPLHF	TGTGCCAGCAGTTTTCTTAATTCACCCCTCCACTTT
TRBJ2-2	-	TRBV5-6	-	CASSPGLKNTGELFF	TGTGCCAGCAGCCCGGGACTGAAGAACACCGGGGAGCTGTTTTTT
TRBJ2-5	-	TRBV28	-	CASSLPPGVWSSETQYF	TGTGCCAGCAGTTTACCTCCAGGTGTCTGGTCATCAGAGACCCAGTACTTC
TRBJ1-2	-	TRBV3-1/TRBV3-2	-	CASSPPTDDPYGYTF	TGTGCCAGCAGCCCCCCGACAGACGACCCCTATGGCTACACCTTC
TRBJ1-5	-	TRBV19	-	CASSQGRDQPQHF	TGTGCCAGCTCACAGGGACGGGATCAGCCCCAGCATTTT
TRBJ2-2	-	TRBV28	-	CASSLSRGNTGELFF	TGTGCCAGCAGTTTATCTCGGGGTAACACCGGGGAGCTGTTTTTT
TRBJ2-2	once	TRBV5-8	-	CASSLFRGPGGTGELFF	TGTGCCAGCAGCTTGTTTCGGGGTCCCGGCGGGACCGGGGAGCTGTTTTTT
TRBJ1-1	-	TRBV6-5	-	CASSRVRGTEAFF	TGTGCCAGCAGCCGTGTAAGGGGCACTGAAGCTTTCTTT
TRBJ2-1	-	TRBV7-9	-	CASSQDNNEQFF	TGTGCCAGCAGCCAGGACAACAATGAGCAGTTCTTC
TRBJ2-1	-	TRBV6-5	TRBD2	CASNLAAPYNEQFF	TGTGCCAGCAACCTAGCGGCACCTTACAATGAGCAGTTCTTC
TRBJ2-7	-	TRBV15	TRBD1	CATSSRTGIFLSSYEQYF	TGTGCCACCAGCAGTCGGACAGGGATTTTCTTGAGCTCCTACGAGCAGTACTTC
TRBJ2-2	-	TRBV9	-	CASSVDGGVHTGELFF	TGTGCCAGCAGCGTAGACGGAGGGGTACACACCGGGGAGCTGTTTTTT
TRBJ1-2	-	TRBV6-2/TRBV6-3	TRBD1	CASSYPTGQAHGYTF	TGTGCCAGCAGTTACCCAACGGGACAGGCTCATGGCTACACCTTC